This TCR beta chain is from a study of blood T cell repertoires in COVID-19. Study overall: The cDNA or gDNA used as material had been derived from T cells, B-cell-depleted T cells, or PBMCs.

The authors' processing: Estimates of nucleated cell counts were drawn from the amplification of reference gene primers. Here immunoSEQ multiplex PCR was the method, and the copy in TCRdb shows in-frame clones only, minus some. The V and J calls and the clone size are those of that table, but D and trimming were determined from the DNA. The repertoire consists of 150,000 to 200,000 clones, with 70% to 80% occurring once and the leading ten covering around 8.1%. V dropped 5 bases and J dropped 7 bases, with 11 bases sitting between them. The CDR3 covers 13 residues. CDR1 and CDR2 (germline): KGHSH, LQKENI.

The sequence was collected from a woman aged 50 to 60 with active or convalescent COVID-19. The V call is TRBV18, the J call TRBJ1-4; D is uncertain. Specimen: peripheral blood. Here the CDR3 reads CASSEREREKLFF. CDR3 nucleotide sequence: TGTGCCAGCTCAGAGAGAGAGCGTGAAAAACTGTTTTTT.